These 3 T cell receptor beta chains were sequenced from one sample in a study of blood T cells in healthy people across ages. The second PCR ran 7 to 11 cycles with a sample-barcoded 5' primer and J-beta primers. TCRdb itself ran the 5' RACE reads through MiXCR, one entry per CDR3 protein. The sample shows about 590,000 distinct CDR3 sequences, about 30% of them seen only once. The sample taken for sequencing was blood. The source is a woman of 80 years or more in good health.

At least ten counts were recorded for this clonotype. This sequence joins TRBV5-1 and TRBJ2-3, with D perhaps TRBD2 (5 bases). V dropped 0 bases and J dropped 6 bases, with 14 bases sitting between them. The germline V gene has CDR1 SGHRS and CDR2 YFSETQ. CDR3 length: 15 amino acids. CDR3: CASSLGPVEADTQYF. The CDR3 nucleotides read TGCGCCAGCAGCTTGGGGCCAGTGGAGGCTGATACGCAGTATTTT.

This clonotype came up many times. The CDR3 sequence: CASRPAGQGTHEQYF. The CDR3 nucleotides read TGTGCCAGCAGACCGGCGGGACAGGGAACCCACGAGCAGTACTTC. This chain links TRBV3-1 with TRBJ2-7; 9 nucleotides match TRBD1. With V trimmed by 6 bases and J by 5 bases, 11 bases remained unmatched. Germline assignment: CDR1 LGHDT and CDR2 YNNKEL (reference sequence). CDR3 length equals 15 residues.

The genes are TRBV29-1 and TRBJ1-5, with 7 bases identical to TRBD1. CDR1 is SQVTM and CDR2 is ANQGSEA in the germline V gene. J gave up 3 bases and V 4 bases, and 3 bases lay outside the gene matches. The CDR3 spans 13 residues. CDR3 nucleotides: TGCAGCGTTGTCGACAGGGCCAATCAGCCCCAGCATTTT. This sequence encodes CSVVDRANQPQHF.